This TCR beta chain originates from a study of early T cells in non-severe SARS-CoV-2 infection. Study overall: Sequenced material consisted of bulk RNA (from unsorted whole blood), and chains were unpaired.

The CDR3 loop spans 13 amino acids. The protocol attached unique molecular identifiers to individual cDNA molecules. One entry per CDR3 protein, called by TCRdb with MiXCR from the 5' RACE reads. This table has around 53,000 distinct CDR3 sequences, approximately 10% appearing once. The sample comprised whole blood. The clonotype comes from an adult who was a healthcare worker with PCR-confirmed SARS-CoV-2 infection or an uninfected control (not recorded which). This sequence joins TRBV21-1 and TRBJ1-2. TRBV21-1 is a pseudogene segment. For the CDR3, the DNA is TGTGCCAGCAGCAAAGGGACGAACTATGGCTACACCTTC. Translated: CASSKGTNYGYTF.